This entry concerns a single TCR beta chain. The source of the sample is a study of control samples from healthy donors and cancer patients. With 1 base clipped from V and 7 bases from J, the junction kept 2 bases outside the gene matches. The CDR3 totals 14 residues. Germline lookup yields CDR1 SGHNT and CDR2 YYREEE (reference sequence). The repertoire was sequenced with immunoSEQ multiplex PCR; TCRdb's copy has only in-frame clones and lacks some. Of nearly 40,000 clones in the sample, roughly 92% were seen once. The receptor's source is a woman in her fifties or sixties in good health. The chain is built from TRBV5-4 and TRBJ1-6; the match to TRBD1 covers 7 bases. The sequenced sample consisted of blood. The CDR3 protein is CASSLQGGNSPLHF. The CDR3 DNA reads TGTGCCAGCAGCTTGCAGGGGGGCAATTCACCCCTCCACTTT.